The sequence of this T cell receptor (beta chain) was determined in a study of blood T cells in healthy people across ages. The CDR3 covers 16 residues. The germline V gene encodes CDR1 KGHSH and CDR2 LQKENI. V gave up 1 base and J gave up 2 bases, with 15 bases separating them. Only a few counts were recorded for this clonotype. Its cognate antigen is unknown. This sequence may be a read error, since a much larger clone differs from it by one base. Alongside a J-beta primer mix, a sample-barcoded 5' primer served in a second PCR lasting roughly 6 to 11 cycles. Researchers report that a template-switch adaptor with 12 random nucleotides tagged each cDNA molecule. Each CDR3 protein gets one entry after TCRdb re-called the 5' RACE reads with MiXCR. Altogether 850,000 to 950,000 distinct CDR3 sequences are present, about 28% being singletons, with the ten largest covering 15% to 20%. Study-wide results and limits: The study lacked donor CMV status, which possibly confounded expanded clonotype changes. With unsorted PBMCs, a conclusive comparison of naive versus antigen-experienced cells was not possible. Researchers report that TCR beta diversity correlated strongly with naive T cell percentage.

Sequencing was carried out using blood. The chain couples TRBV18 to TRBJ2-7, with D possibly matching TRBD1 (6 bases). The sequence derives from an elderly woman in good health. The CDR3 loop reads CASSPRAGASPYEQYF. The CDR3 nucleotides are TGTGCCAGCTCACCACGGGCAGGGGCCAGCCCCTACGAGCAGTACTTC.